The 25 T cell receptor beta chains below were found in one sample sequenced in a study of T cells in Graves' hyperthyroidism and ophthalmopathy. Amplified TCR beta CDR3 regions came from RNA transcripts. The study used the HTBI primer set for a first-round RT-PCR of the TCR CDR3. TCRdb redid the calling of the multiplex PCR reads with MiXCR, one entry per CDR3 protein. The table lists 200,000 to 250,000 distinct CDR3 sequences, roughly 15% of them singletons. The material sequenced was blood. These receptors came from a woman under 30 with Graves' ophthalmopathy.

This clonotype occurred a few times. The chain uses TRBV20-1 and TRBJ2-7, with 10 bases that match TRBD2. The CDR3 has 14 residues. After removal of 4 bases from V and 5 bases from J, the junction contained 8 bases not matched to a gene. Germline loops: CDR1 DFQATT, CDR2 SNEGSKA (reference sequence). DNA for the CDR3: TGCAGTGCTATCCCTAGCGGGAGAGGGGACGAGCAGTACTTC. Translating gives CSAIPSGRGDEQYF.

This chain connects TRBV29-1 to TRBJ2-5; 15 bases fit TRBD2. The CDR3 length is 21 residues. J gave up 0 bases and V 6 bases, and 20 bases lay outside the gene matches. The V gene's germline CDR1 is SQVTM and CDR2 ANQGSEA. CDR3 in amino acids: CSVSYPGTSGGQANNQETQYF. In DNA form, the CDR3 reads TGCAGCGTCTCCTACCCCGGGACTAGCGGGGGGCAAGCAAACAACCAAGAGACCCAGTACTTC. Supplemented by reference TRBV29-1 and TRBJ2-5, the full variable domain reads SAVISQKPSRDICQRGTSLTIQCQVDSQVTMMFWYRQQPGQSLTLIATANQGSEATYESGFVIDKFPISRPNLTFSTLTVSNMSPEDSSIYLCSVSYPGTSGGQANNQETQYFGPGTRLLVL.

Many counts were recorded for this clonotype. This chain uses TRBV7-9 with TRBJ1-3; D is unresolved. Per germline, CDR1 SEHNR and CDR2 FQNEAQ (reference sequence). The CDR3 contains 14 residues. Trimming took 4 bases from V and 0 from J, leaving 7 bases between them. In DNA form, the CDR3 reads TGTGCCAGCAGCTCCGGGAACTCTGGAAACACCATATATTTT. Translated, it gives CASSSGNSGNTIYF.

This clonotype has at least ten counts. The chain couples TRBV29-1 to TRBJ2-3, with 7 bases lining up with TRBD1. The CDR3 loop spans 12 amino acids. Germline V CDR1 and CDR2: SQVTM, ANQGSEA. The V segment lost 7 bases and the J segment 2 bases; nucleotides outside the gene matches: 3. The CDR3 loop reads CSGGQTTDTQYF. The CDR3, as DNA: TGCAGCGGGGGACAGACCACAGATACGCAGTATTTT.

The sample holds a few counts of this clonotype. The J gene is TRBJ2-3, the V gene TRBV6-5; weak D call: TRBD2 (7 bases). The CDR3 consists of 15 residues. CDR1 and CDR2 (germline): MNHEY, SVGAGI. The germline V and J ends were trimmed by 2 bases and 3 bases, with 12 bases remaining between them. The CDR3 DNA follows: TGTGCCAGCAGTTACGGGGGGGGGCGAACAGATACGCAGTATTTT. It codes for CASSYGGGRTDTQYF.

This clonotype was seen many times. The chain combines TRBV10-3 with TRBJ2-3; D call uncertain. CDR1 and CDR2 (germline): ENHRY, SYGVKD. V gave up 0 bases and J gave up 3 bases, with 7 bases separating them. The CDR3 loop spans 14 amino acids. The CDR3 sequence: CAISESKGTDTQYF. Written as DNA, the CDR3 is TGTGCCATCAGTGAGTCCAAAGGGACAGATACGCAGTATTTT.

As regards this clonotype: The junction and the germline gene differ at one end; a read error may be behind it. V gene TRBV20-1 combines with J gene TRBJ1-2, with D unresolved. Germline V gives CDR1 DFQATT, CDR2 SNEGSKA (reference sequence). The CDR3 is made up of 12 amino acids. CDR3 region: CNATPKAYGYTF. The DNA of the CDR3 is TGCAATGCTACGCCTAAGGCCTATGGCTACACTTTC.

This clonotype was observed at least ten times. CDR3 protein: CATSRDSASEYEQYF. CDR3 in DNA: TGTGCCACCAGCAGAGATTCGGCTAGCGAGTACGAGCAGTACTTC. The chain couples TRBV15 to TRBJ2-7; weak D call: TRBD2 (6 bases). The CDR3 extends over 15 amino acids. V was cut by 0 bases and J by 4 bases, with 13 bases left in between. From germline, CDR1 is LNHNV and CDR2 YYDKDF (reference sequence).

This clonotype came up a few times. V gene TRBV19 combines with J gene TRBJ1-2, with 7 bases matching TRBD1. This CDR3 has 14 residues. Germline V gene lookup returns CDR1 LNHDA and CDR2 SQIVND (reference sequence). V was clipped by 0 bases and J by 7 bases; unmatched bases: 5. CDR3 sequence: CASSIDRGTAGYTF. Written as DNA, the CDR3 is TGTGCCAGTAGTATAGATCGCGGGACAGCTGGCTACACCTTC.

This clonotype was seen at least ten times. V gene TRBV6-2 or TRBV6-3 combines with J gene TRBJ2-7, with D perhaps assigned TRBD1 or TRBD2 (5 bases each). In germline, CDR1 is MNHEY, CDR2 SVGEGT. This CDR3 region has 14 residues. Trimming stripped 2 bases from V and 2 bases from J, with 10 bases between. As DNA, the CDR3 is TGTGCCAGCAGTTACGGTGGGACGCCCTACGAGCAGTACTTC. Translated, it gives CASSYGGTPYEQYF.

The table lists this clonotype with many counts. The rearrangement links TRBV24-1 to TRBJ2-3, with a possible D match to TRBD2 (5 bases). This CDR3 is 14 amino acids long. V was pared by 2 bases and J by 7 bases, with 12 bases between. In germline, CDR1 is KGHDR, CDR2 SFDVKD. The CDR3 bases are TGTGCCACCAGTGATTGGACTGCCCGGAATACGCAGTATTTT. Translated: CATSDWTARNTQYF.

This clonotype occurred many times. This chain links TRBV29-1 with TRBJ1-4, with 10 nucleotides matching TRBD1. J lost 7 bases, V lost 7 bases, and 12 bases had no gene match. The length of the CDR3 is 15 residues. Germline assignment: CDR1 SQVTM and CDR2 ANQGSEA. In nucleotides, the CDR3 is TGCAGCGCGTCCGGCCGGGACAGGGGCCCTGAAAAACTGTTTTTT. As protein: CSASGRDRGPEKLFF.

This clonotype was counted many times. The chain combines TRBV10-1 with TRBJ2-7; maybe TRBD2 (7 bases). There are 12 residues in the CDR3. Germline V gives CDR1 WNHNN, CDR2 SYGVQD (reference sequence). Trimming cost V 3 bases and J 6 bases, with 9 bases left between them. The DNA of the CDR3 is TGCGCCAGCAGTGACGGGGGGCGCGAGCAGTACTTC. It translates to CASSDGGREQYF.

This clonotype was recorded at least ten times. The chain joins TRBV6-1 to TRBJ2-7; D is uncertain. Looked up from germline, CDR1 is MNHNS and CDR2 is SASEGT. V lost 4 bases to trimming and J lost 1 base, with 17 bases between them. This CDR3 is built from 16 residues. The chain's CDR3 is CASSGYWQDGSYEQYF. Here the CDR3 DNA reads TGTGCCAGCAGTGGTTACTGGCAGGACGGATCCTACGAGCAGTACTTC.

This clonotype was detected ten times or more. The chain carries TRBV20-1 and TRBJ1-1, with 8 bases aligning to TRBD1. Germline CDR1 reads DFQATT; CDR2 reads SNEGSKA (reference sequence). This CDR3 is built from 12 residues. Germline trimming cut 6 bases from V and 5 bases from J; bases unmatched to any gene: 5. The CDR3 DNA sequence: TGCAGTGCGAAGGACAGGGAGACTGAAGCTTTCTTT. As protein: CSAKDRETEAFF.

This clonotype was recorded at least ten times. CDR3 region: CSALVGSSLNEQFF. CDR3 bases: TGCAGCGCGTTAGTAGGAAGCTCGTTAAATGAGCAGTTCTTC. This rearrangement joins TRBV29-1 to TRBJ2-1; D ambiguous. The length of the CDR3 is 14 residues. Germline V gene lookup returns CDR1 SQVTM and CDR2 ANQGSEA. V lost 7 bases to trimming and J lost 7 bases, with 20 bases between them.

This clonotype turned up a few times. The V call is TRBV20-1, the J call TRBJ2-7; TRBD2 aligns across 9 bases. The CDR3 runs to 16 residues. Germline loops: CDR1 DFQATT, CDR2 SNEGSKA (reference sequence). V shed 0 bases and J 1 base; nucleotides not matched to a gene: 7. CDR3 region: CSARDHGSGGSYEQYF. The CDR3 bases are TGCAGTGCTAGAGATCATGGTAGCGGGGGATCCTACGAGCAGTACTTC.

This chain uses TRBV12-3 or TRBV12-4 with TRBJ2-1, with 7 positions matching TRBD2. V shed 10 bases and J 4 bases; nucleotides not matched to a gene: 7. The CDR3 has 13 amino acids. In DNA, the CDR3 is TGTGCCACCAGGGTGGGGGGGTACAATGAGCAGTTCTTC. This encodes CATRVGGYNEQFF.

This clonotype was seen many times. V and J are TRBV6-1 and TRBJ1-5, with D possibly being TRBD1 (5 bases). The CDR3 contains 15 residues. V dropped 2 bases and J dropped 2 bases, with 10 bases sitting between them. CDR1 is MNHNS and CDR2 is SASEGT in the germline V gene. CDR3 DNA sequence: TGTGCCAGCAGTGAATCAGGGTACGGCAATCAGCCCCAGCATTTT. Translated: CASSESGYGNQPQHF.

The rearrangement links TRBV7-9 to TRBJ1-1; weak D call: TRBD1 (5 bases). The ends were cut back, 10 bases at V and 1 base at J, with 13 bases in the middle. Per the germline V gene, CDR1 is SEHNR and CDR2 is FQNEAQ (reference sequence). This CDR3 region has 13 residues. CDR3 in DNA: TGTGCCACCCCACCAACAGGGAACACTGAAGCTTTCTTT. Its translation is CATPPTGNTEAFF.

In this sample, this clonotype turned up a few times. The J gene is TRBJ2-2, the V gene TRBV9; 10 nucleotides match TRBD2. There are 17 residues in the CDR3. The germline gives CDR1 SGDLS, CDR2 YYNGEE. V trimming: 0 bases; J trimming: 7 bases; junction bases outside the gene matches: 9. The CDR3 loop reads CASSVVAGGPRGGELFF. The CDR3 DNA reads TGTGCCAGCAGCGTAGTAGCGGGAGGCCCTAGGGGCGGGGAGCTGTTTTTT.

The rearrangement links TRBV20-1 to TRBJ1-1; D gene uncertain. The CDR3 has 21 amino acids. Trimming took off 1 base at V and 1 base at J, with 31 bases between the two ends. Germline V lookup: CDR1 DFQATT, CDR2 SNEGSKA (reference sequence). The CDR3 coding sequence is TGCAGTGCTAGAGTTAGATACCCCAACAGAGTAATAGGGTTATCGAACACTGAAGCTTTCTTT. This encodes CSARVRYPNRVIGLSNTEAFF.

At least ten counts were recorded for this clonotype. The J gene is TRBJ1-1, the V gene TRBV5-1, with D unclear. The ends were cut back, 0 bases at V and 11 bases at J, with 11 bases in the middle. Germline V gene data show CDR1 as SGHRS and CDR2 as YFSETQ. The CDR3 is 12 residues long. The CDR3 region is CASSLGASDAFF. The CDR3, as DNA: TGCGCCAGCAGCTTGGGCGCTTCCGACGCTTTCTTT. Full variable domain (remainder filled in from reference TRBV5-1 and TRBJ1-1): KAGVTQTPRYLIKTRGQQVTLSCSPISGHRSVSWYQQTPGQGLQFLFEYFSETQRNKGNFPGRFSGRQFSNSRSEMNVSTLELGDSALYLCASSLGASDAFFGQGTRLTVV.

The sample holds many counts of this clonotype. The chain links TRBV20-1 to TRBJ1-2; 10 bases are shared with TRBD1. V was clipped by 0 bases and J by 4 bases; unmatched bases: 5. There are 15 residues in the CDR3. The germline gives CDR1 DFQATT, CDR2 SNEGSKA (reference sequence). CDR3 sequence (DNA): TGCAGTGCTAGAGATAGGACAGGGGGTCCCTATGGCTACACCTTC. Translated: CSARDRTGGPYGYTF.

This clonotype was seen many times. The rearrangement uses TRBV3-1 and TRBJ1-6; D is possibly TRBD1 (6 bases). Germline CDR1 and CDR2: LGHDT and YNNKEL (reference sequence). Trimming took off 6 bases at V and 5 bases at J, with 14 bases between the two ends. The CDR3 totals 15 residues. DNA for the CDR3: TGTGCCAGCAGACGCCGGGACATCGATAATTCACCCCTCCACTTT. Translating it yields CASRRRDIDNSPLHF.